This T cell receptor beta chain appears in the sequencing data of a study of cytomegalovirus exposure and HLA in healthy donors. Regarding the study as a whole: DRB1 had the most TCR associations and HLA-C the fewest, a later analysis found, with rates varying by HLA locus. The study listed about 150 cytomegalovirus-associated TCR beta chains.

V lost 6 bases, J lost 7 bases, and 9 bases lay in between. This CDR3 region has 12 residues. Germline V gives CDR1 SNHLY, CDR2 FYNNEI. It was with 60 Vbeta and 13 Jbeta primers that the PCR ran. The data were produced by immunoSEQ multiplex PCR, yet TCRdb's version contains in-frame clones alone and is incomplete. This table has 90,000 to 150,000 clones, around two thirds appearing once. Comments on this clone: The antigen remains unidentified.

The sample taken for sequencing was PBMCs. The clonotype comes from a human donor in good health. V usage is TRBV2 and J usage is TRBJ1-4; D gene uncertain. CDR3 residues: CASRVGFEKLFF. The CDR3 region has the DNA TGTGCCAGCAGAGTCGGGTTTGAAAAACTGTTTTTT. The whole variable domain, remainder taken from reference TRBV2 and TRBJ1-4, is EPEVTQTPSHQVTQMGQEVILRCVPISNHLYFYWYRQILGQKVEFLVSFYNNEISEKSEIFDDQFSVERPDGSNFTLKIRSTKLEDSAMYFCASRVGFEKLFFGSGTQLSVL.